One TCR beta chain is described in this entry. Its cognate antigen has yet to be identified. Qualities for individual bases were not recorded, and no much larger clone is one base off. Including cysteine and phenylalanine, the CDR3 has 13 amino acids. The DNA shown is the 39-base CDR3, in frame from base 1. The germline V gene yields SGHDN for CDR1 and FVKESK for CDR2. Trimming costs V 3 bases and J 4 bases, and their ends lie 9 bases apart. TCRbeta CDR3 regions were amplified from genomic DNA by means of the immunoSEQ Assay, a bias-controlled multiplex PCR. Concerning the study's data processing: The number of nucleated cells in each sample was estimated from the amplification of reference gene primers within the assay. Sequence reads were collapsed and filtered to measure the absolute abundance of every unique TCRbeta CDR3 rearrangement. For each sample, productive Simpson clonality was calculated as the square root of Simpson's diversity index over productive rearrangements. The table comes from immuneACCESS by way of TCRdb, which keeps in-frame sequences with V and J called. Part of the clones is missing from these tables; in studies checked, under half for an unresolved V gene and the rest for unknown reasons. The V and J calls and clone size were taken over from that table, and D and trimming were inferred from the DNA. Here the sample has approximately 150,000 clones; 60% to 85% occur a single time. Jointly, the top ten make up under 10% of the sample.

This sample is part of a study of blood T cell repertoires in COVID-19 (dated by TCRdb to about 2020). Some background on the complete study: Samples covering the acute and convalescent phases of COVID-19 were provided by collaborators in the United States, Italy and Spain. The prospective study material was composed of cDNA or gDNA derived from T cells, B-cell-depleted T cells, or PBMCs. The dataset comprised deeply sampled blood TCRbeta repertoires from subjects exposed to, actively infected with, or recovered from COVID-19. The repertoires were released in a freely available public database meant as a resource for research on the immune response to SARS-CoV-2. Samples were obtained from the ongoing ImmuneRACE study (first 160 participants) and from 950 to 1,500 subjects provided by 6 global collaborators. Nearly every sample came with metadata listing a de-identified subject ID, COVID-19 status, age in years and sex. Where HLA class I and class II types were available, the types were taken from metadata supplied by the sample provider, not from assay-based typing. Overall study results and their limits: The quantity of clinical and demographic metadata differed by source and by participant and was supplied without curation.

Each collaborating institution followed its own protocols to collect whole blood in K2EDTA tubes. Collaborator samples were shipped for TCRbeta analysis as frozen whole blood, isolated PBMCs, or DNA extracted from either sample type. The rearranged segments are TRBV14 and TRBJ1-1; TRBD1 is a weak D gene call, 6 bases matching. Sequencing used peripheral blood. The receptor's source is a man aged 45-65 years with active or convalescent COVID-19. The sequence in DNA is TGTGCCAGCAGCCACACAGGGTTCACTGAAGCTTTCTTT. Its protein reads: CASSHTGFTEAFF.